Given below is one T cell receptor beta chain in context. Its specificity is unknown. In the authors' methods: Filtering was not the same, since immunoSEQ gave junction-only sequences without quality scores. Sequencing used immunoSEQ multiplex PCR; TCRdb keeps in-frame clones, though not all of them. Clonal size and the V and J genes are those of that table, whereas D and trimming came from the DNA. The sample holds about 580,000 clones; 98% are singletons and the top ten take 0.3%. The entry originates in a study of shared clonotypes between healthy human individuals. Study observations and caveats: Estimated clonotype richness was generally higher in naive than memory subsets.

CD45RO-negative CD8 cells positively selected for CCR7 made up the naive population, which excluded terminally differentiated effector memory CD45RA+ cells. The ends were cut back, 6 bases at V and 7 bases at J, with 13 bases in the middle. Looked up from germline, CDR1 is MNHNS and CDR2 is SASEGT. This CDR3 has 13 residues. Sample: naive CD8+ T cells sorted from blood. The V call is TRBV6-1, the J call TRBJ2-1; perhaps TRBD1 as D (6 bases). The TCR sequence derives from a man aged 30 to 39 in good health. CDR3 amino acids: CASSATGLNEQFF. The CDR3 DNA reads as TGTGCCAGCAGCGCTACAGGGTTGAATGAGCAGTTCTTC.